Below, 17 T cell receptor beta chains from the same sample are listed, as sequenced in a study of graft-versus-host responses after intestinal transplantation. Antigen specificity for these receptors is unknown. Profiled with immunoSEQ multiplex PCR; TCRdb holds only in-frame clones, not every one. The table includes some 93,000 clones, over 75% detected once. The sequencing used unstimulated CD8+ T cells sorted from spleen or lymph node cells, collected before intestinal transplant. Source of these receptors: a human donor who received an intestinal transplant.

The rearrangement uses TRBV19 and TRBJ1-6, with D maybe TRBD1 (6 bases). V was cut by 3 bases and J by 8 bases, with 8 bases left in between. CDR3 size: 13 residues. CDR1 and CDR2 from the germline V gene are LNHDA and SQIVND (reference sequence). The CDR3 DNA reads TGTGCCAGTAGTATCGGGACATATTCACCCCTCCACTTT. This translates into CASSIGTYSPLHF.

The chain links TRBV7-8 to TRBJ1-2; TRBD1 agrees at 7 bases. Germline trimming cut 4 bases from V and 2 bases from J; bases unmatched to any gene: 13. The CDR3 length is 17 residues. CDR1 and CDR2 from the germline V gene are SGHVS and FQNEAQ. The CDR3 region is CASSWTISGGENYGYTF. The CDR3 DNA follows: TGTGCCAGCAGCTGGACTATCTCAGGGGGAGAGAACTATGGCTACACCTTC.

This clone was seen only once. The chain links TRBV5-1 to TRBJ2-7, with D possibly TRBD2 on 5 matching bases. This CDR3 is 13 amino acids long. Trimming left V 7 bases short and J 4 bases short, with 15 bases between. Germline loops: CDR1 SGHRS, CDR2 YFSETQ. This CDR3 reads CASALGSAYEQYF. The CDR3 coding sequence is TGCGCCAGCGCCCTAGGTAGCGCATACGAGCAGTACTTC.

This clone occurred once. The CDR3 is CASSLGLAESYEQYF. CDR3 nucleotides: TGTGCCAGCAGCTTAGGACTAGCGGAATCCTACGAGCAGTACTTC. V gene TRBV5-7 combines with J gene TRBJ2-7; 10 nucleotides agree with TRBD2. TRBV5-7 is placed among ORFs of uncertain function. This CDR3 has 15 amino acids. V was clipped by 2 bases and J by 1 base; unmatched bases: 3.

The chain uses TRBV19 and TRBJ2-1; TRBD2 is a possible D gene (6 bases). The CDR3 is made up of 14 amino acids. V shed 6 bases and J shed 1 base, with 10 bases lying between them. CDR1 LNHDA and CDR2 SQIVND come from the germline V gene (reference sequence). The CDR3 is CASRPRGSYNEQFF. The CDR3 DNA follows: TGTGCCAGTAGGCCACGGGGGTCCTACAATGAGCAGTTCTTC.

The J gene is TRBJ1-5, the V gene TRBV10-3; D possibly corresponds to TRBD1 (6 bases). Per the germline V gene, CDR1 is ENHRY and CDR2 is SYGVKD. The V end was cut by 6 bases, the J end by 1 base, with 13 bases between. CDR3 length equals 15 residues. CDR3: CAIRDGTGSNQPQHF. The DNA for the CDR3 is TGTGCCATCAGGGATGGTACAGGGAGCAATCAGCCCCAGCATTTT.

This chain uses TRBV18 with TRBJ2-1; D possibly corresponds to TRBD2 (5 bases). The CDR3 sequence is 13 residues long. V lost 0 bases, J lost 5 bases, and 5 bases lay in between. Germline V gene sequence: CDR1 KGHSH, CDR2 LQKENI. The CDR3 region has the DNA TGTGCCAGCTCACCACCGGGAGACAATGAGCAGTTCTTC. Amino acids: CASSPPGDNEQFF.

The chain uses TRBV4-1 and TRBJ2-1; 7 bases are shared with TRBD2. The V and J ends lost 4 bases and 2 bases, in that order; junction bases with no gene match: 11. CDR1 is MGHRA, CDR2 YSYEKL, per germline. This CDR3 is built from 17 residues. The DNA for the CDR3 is TGCGCCAGCAGCCGGGGTACGCGGGAGTCGGCCTACAATGAGCAGTTCTTC. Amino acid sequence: CASSRGTRESAYNEQFF.

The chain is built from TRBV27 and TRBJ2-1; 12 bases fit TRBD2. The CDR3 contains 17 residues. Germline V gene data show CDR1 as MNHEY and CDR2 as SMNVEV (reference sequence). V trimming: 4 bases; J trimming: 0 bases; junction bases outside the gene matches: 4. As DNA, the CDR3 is TGTGCCAGCAGTTCTAGGACTAGCGGGGCCTCCTACAATGAGCAGTTCTTC. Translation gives CASSSRTSGASYNEQFF.

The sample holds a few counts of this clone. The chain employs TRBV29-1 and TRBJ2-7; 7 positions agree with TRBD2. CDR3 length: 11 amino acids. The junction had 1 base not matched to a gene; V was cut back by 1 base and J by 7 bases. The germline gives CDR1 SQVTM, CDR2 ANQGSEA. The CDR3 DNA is TGCAGCGTTGAAGGCGGGGGTGAGCAGTACTTC. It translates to CSVEGGGEQYF.

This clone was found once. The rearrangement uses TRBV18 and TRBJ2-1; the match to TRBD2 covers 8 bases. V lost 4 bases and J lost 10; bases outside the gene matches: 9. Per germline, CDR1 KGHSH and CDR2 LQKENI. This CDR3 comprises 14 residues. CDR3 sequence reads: CASSLPTSVGEQFF. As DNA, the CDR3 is TGTGCCAGCTCACTTCCGACTAGCGTCGGAGAGCAGTTCTTC.

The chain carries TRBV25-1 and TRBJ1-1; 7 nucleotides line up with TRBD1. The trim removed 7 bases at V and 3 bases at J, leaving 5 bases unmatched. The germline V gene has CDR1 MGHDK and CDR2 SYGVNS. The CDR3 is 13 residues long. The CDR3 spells CASTRDRYTEAFF. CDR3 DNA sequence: TGTGCCAGCACCCGGGACAGATACACTGAAGCTTTCTTT.

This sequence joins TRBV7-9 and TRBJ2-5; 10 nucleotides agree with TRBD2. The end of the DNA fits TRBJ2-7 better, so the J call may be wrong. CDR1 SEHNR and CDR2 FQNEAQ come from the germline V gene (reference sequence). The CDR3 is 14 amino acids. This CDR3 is CASSWTSGSYEQYF. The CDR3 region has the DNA TGTGCCAGCAGCTGGACTAGCGGTTCCTACGAGCAGTACTTC.

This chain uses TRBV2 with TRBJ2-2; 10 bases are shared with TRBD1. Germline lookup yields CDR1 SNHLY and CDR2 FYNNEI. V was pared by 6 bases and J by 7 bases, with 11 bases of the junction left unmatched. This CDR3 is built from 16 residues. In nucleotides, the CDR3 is TGTGCCAGCAGCGATATGGGACAGGGGCAGGGCGGGGAGCTGTTTTTT. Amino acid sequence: CASSDMGQGQGGELFF.

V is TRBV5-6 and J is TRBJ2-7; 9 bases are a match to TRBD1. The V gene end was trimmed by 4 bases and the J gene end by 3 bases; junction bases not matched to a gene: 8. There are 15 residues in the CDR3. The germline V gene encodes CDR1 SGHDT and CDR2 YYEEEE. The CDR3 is CASSARTGVHYEQYF. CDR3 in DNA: TGTGCCAGCAGCGCTCGGACAGGGGTTCACTACGAGCAGTACTTC.

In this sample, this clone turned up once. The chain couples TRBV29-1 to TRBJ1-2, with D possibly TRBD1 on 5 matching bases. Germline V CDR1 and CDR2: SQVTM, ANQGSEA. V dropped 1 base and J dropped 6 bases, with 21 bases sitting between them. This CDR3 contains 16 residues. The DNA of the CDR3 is TGCAGCGTTGAAGGGAGGGGCCGTTTGGGATATGATGGCTACACCTTC. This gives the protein CSVEGRGRLGYDGYTF.

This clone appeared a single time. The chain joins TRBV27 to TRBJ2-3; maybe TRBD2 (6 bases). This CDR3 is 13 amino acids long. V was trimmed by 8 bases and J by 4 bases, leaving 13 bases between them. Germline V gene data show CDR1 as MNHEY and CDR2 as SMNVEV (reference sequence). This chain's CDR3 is CASGTGTPDTQYF. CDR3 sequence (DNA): TGTGCCAGCGGAACCGGGACTCCAGATACGCAGTATTTT.